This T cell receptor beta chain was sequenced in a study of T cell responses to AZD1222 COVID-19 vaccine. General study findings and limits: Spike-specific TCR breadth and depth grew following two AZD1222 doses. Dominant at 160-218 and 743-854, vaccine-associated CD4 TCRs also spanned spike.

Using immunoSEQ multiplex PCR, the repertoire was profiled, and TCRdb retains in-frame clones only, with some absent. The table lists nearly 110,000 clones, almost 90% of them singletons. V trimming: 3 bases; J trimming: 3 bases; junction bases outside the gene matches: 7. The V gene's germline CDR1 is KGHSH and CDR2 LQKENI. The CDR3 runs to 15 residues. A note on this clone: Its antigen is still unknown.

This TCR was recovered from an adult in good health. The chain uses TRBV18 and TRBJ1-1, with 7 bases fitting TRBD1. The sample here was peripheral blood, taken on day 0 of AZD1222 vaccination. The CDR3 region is CASSPGTVRDTEAFF. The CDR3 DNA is TGTGCCAGCTCACCTGGGACAGTGAGGGACACTGAAGCTTTCTTT.